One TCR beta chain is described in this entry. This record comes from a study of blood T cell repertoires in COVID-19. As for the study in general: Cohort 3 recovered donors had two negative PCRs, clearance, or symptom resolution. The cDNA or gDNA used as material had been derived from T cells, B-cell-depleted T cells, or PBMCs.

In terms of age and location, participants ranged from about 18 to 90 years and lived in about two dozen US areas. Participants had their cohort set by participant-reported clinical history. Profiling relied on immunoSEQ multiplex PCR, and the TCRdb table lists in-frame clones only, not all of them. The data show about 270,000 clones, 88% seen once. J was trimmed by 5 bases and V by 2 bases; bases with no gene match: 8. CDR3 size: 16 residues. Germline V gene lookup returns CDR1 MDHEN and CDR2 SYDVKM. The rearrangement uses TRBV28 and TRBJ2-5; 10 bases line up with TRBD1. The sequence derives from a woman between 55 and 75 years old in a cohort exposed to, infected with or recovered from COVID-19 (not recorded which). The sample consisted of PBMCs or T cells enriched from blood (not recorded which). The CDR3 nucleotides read TGTGCCAGCAGTTTAAGGACAGGGGGAAGTAGGGAGACCCAGTACTTC. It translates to CASSLRTGGSRETQYF.